This T cell receptor beta chain derives from a study of T cells after somatic rescue of genetic block. TCRdb's table, derived via immunoSEQ multiplex PCR, lists solely in-frame clones and lacks some. The sample lists about 52,000 clones, roughly 96% occurring once. CDR3 size: 15 residues. CDR1 and CDR2 from the germline V gene are SEHNR and FQNEAQ (reference sequence). As to this clone: Compared with germline, one end of the junction differs, possibly owing to a read error.

The clonotype originates from a child under three years old. Sequenced material: peripheral blood mononuclear cells (PBMCs). The rearrangement joins TRBV7-9 to TRBJ2-3; the match to TRBD2 covers 11 bases. Written as DNA, the CDR3 is TGTGCCAGCAGCATAGCGGGAGGGTCCACAGATACGCAGTATTTT. This gives the protein CASSIAGGSTDTQYF.